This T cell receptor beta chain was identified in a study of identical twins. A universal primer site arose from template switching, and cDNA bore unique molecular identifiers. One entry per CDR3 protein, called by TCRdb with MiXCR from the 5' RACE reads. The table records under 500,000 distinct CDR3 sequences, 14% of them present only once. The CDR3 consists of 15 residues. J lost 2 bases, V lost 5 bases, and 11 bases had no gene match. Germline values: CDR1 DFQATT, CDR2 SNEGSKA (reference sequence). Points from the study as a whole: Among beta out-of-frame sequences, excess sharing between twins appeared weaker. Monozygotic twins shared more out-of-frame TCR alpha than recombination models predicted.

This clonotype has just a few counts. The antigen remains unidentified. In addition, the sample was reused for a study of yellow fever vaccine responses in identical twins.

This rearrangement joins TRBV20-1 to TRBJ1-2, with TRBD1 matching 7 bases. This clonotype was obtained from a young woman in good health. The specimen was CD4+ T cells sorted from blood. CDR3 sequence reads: CSAPDRPGVNYGYTF. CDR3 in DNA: TGCAGTGCTCCGGACAGGCCGGGGGTGAACTATGGCTACACCTTC.